The 30 T cell receptor beta chains reported below all come from one sample, sequenced in a study of T cells in Graves' hyperthyroidism and ophthalmopathy. Amplification targeted TCR beta CDR3 regions from RNA transcripts. The HTBI set primed first-round TCR CDR3 RT-PCR. TCRdb processed the multiplex PCR reads anew with MiXCR; each CDR3 protein has one entry. The sample includes about 700,000 distinct CDR3 sequences, 14% seen only once; the top ten take 9.5% to 13%. The sample consisted of blood. These receptor sequences come from a woman younger than 30 with Graves' hyperthyroidism.

This clonotype showed up many times. The chain has TRBV15 and TRBJ2-3, with no clear D. The V end was cut by 3 bases, the J end by 6 bases, with 22 bases between. Germline V gene sequence: CDR1 LNHNV, CDR2 YYDKDF (reference sequence). The CDR3 has 17 residues. The chain's CDR3 is CATSRLDVIRFGDTQYF. CDR3 nucleotide sequence: TGTGCCACCAGCAGGTTGGACGTTATTCGATTTGGTGATACGCAGTATTTT.

The rearrangement uses TRBV19 and TRBJ2-7; no reliable D call. Trimming pared 5 bases from V and 0 bases from J, leaving 14 bases between. Germline V gives CDR1 LNHDA, CDR2 SQIVND (reference sequence). The CDR3 totals 15 residues. CDR3 region: CASSLRSLPSYEQYF. CDR3 bases: TGTGCCAGTAGTCTGCGGAGTCTACCCTCCTACGAGCAGTACTTC.

In regard to this clonotype: A read error may produce the germline difference seen at one junction end. The gene calls are TRBV14 and TRBJ2-1, with 11 nucleotides matching TRBD1. Germline CDR1 SGHDN, CDR2 FVKESK. CDR3 length: 16 amino acids. The CDR3 sequence is CASSQLWTGGYTEQFF. The DNA of the CDR3 is TGTGCCAGCAGCCAACTCTGGACAGGGGGCTACACTGAGCAGTTCTTC.

Only a few counts were recorded for this clonotype. This chain joins TRBV7-9 and TRBJ2-7; 8 bases agree with TRBD2. This CDR3 contains 16 residues. The V and J ends lost 4 bases and 9 bases, in that order; junction bases with no gene match: 17. The V gene's germline CDR1 is SEHNR and CDR2 FQNEAQ (reference sequence). CDR3 bases: TGTGCCAGCAGCTCCACTCGAGCGGGAGTCTTTTTAGGGCAGTACTTC. It encodes CASSSTRAGVFLGQYF.

The table lists this clonotype with many counts. The rearrangement links TRBV7-9 to TRBJ2-3; D is unclear. There are 16 residues in the CDR3. Germline V CDR1 and CDR2: SEHNR, FQNEAQ (reference sequence). Trimming took off 0 bases at V and 4 bases at J, with 14 bases between the two ends. CDR3 bases: TGTGCCAGCAGCTTAGCGGGCCGGCGTATGGCAGATACGCAGTATTTT. Translating it yields CASSLAGRRMADTQYF.

Ten or more counts support this clonotype. The chain recombines TRBV14 with TRBJ1-3; D not resolved. Germline CDR1 SGHDN, CDR2 FVKESK. This CDR3 region has 14 residues. V was clipped by 2 bases and J by 5 bases, with 10 bases between them. As DNA, the CDR3 is TGTGCCAGCAGCCAATCGGGCCACAGAAACACCATATATTTT. Translating gives CASSQSGHRNTIYF.

This clonotype occurred many times. The rearrangement joins TRBV6-2 or TRBV6-3 to TRBJ2-1; D unresolved. The CDR3 runs 13 residues. Germline CDR1 MNHEY, CDR2 SVGEGT. Trimming took off 6 bases at V and 4 bases at J, with 10 bases between the two ends. This CDR3 reads CASRIVNYNEQFF. CDR3 coding DNA: TGTGCCAGCAGAATCGTCAATTACAATGAGCAGTTCTTC.

In its sample, this clonotype was seen many times. This chain links TRBV15 with TRBJ2-5; D is possibly TRBD2 (5 bases). Germline values: CDR1 LNHNV, CDR2 YYDKDF (reference sequence). The V end lost 5 bases, the J end lost 4 bases, and 14 bases lay between the germline ends. CDR3 length: 14 amino acids. The CDR3 reads CATSPPGSRETQYF. Here the CDR3 DNA reads TGTGCCACCAGCCCGCCGGGGAGTCGAGAGACCCAGTACTTC.

This clonotype was counted ten times or more. The chain employs TRBV2 and TRBJ1-1, with D unclear. Germline lookup yields CDR1 SNHLY and CDR2 FYNNEI. This CDR3 contains 13 residues. Trimming took 2 bases from V and 5 from J, leaving 9 bases between them. CDR3: CASSERGMTEAFF. CDR3 nucleotides: TGTGCCAGCAGTGAAAGAGGGATGACTGAAGCTTTCTTT.

The chain carries TRBV10-3 and TRBJ2-1, with D tentatively TRBD2 (5 bases). The CDR3 covers 15 residues. The germline V gene encodes CDR1 ENHRY and CDR2 SYGVKD. Trimming removed 2 bases at V and 7 bases at J, with 15 bases between. The CDR3 coding sequence is TGTGCCATCAGTGAGGAGGGAGATATTCGGAATGAGCAGTTCTTC. The encoded protein is CAISEEGDIRNEQFF.

Ten or more counts support this clonotype. The rearrangement uses TRBV24-1 and TRBJ2-7; perhaps D is TRBD1 or TRBD2 (5 bases each). V was shortened by 4 bases and J by 5 bases, with 11 bases between the two germline ends. The V gene's germline CDR1 is KGHDR and CDR2 SFDVKD. The CDR3 is 13 residues long. The CDR3 region has the DNA TGTGCCACCAGTGAGGGACCGATGGACGAGCAGTACTTC. This translates into CATSEGPMDEQYF.

This clonotype has a count of ten or more. The chain is built from TRBV30 and TRBJ1-1; D gene ambiguous. Trimming took off 5 bases at V and 1 base at J, with 26 bases between the two ends. The CDR3 spans 18 residues. The germline CDR1 and CDR2 sequences are GTSNPN and SVGIG (reference sequence). As DNA, the CDR3 is TGTGCCTGGGGCGGGTGGCGGGAGAGGGCTCGGGGGAACACTGAAGCTTTCTTT. It specifies CAWGGWRERARGNTEAFF.

This clonotype was counted many times. The J gene is TRBJ2-1, the V gene TRBV2; TRBD2 matches at 7 bases. The CDR3 covers 15 residues. Germline V lookup: CDR1 SNHLY, CDR2 FYNNEI. J was trimmed by 1 base and V by 7 bases; bases with no gene match: 7. This CDR3 reads CASTRGAGSYNEQFF. CDR3 DNA: TGTGCCAGCACCCGGGGAGCGGGATCCTACAATGAGCAGTTCTTC. The full variable domain, in which reference TRBV2 and TRBJ2-1 provide the parts outside the CDR3, is EPEVTQTPSHQVTQMGQEVILRCVPISNHLYFYWYRQILGQKVEFLVSFYNNEISEKSEIFDDQFSVERPDGSNFTLKIRSTKLEDSAMYFCASTRGAGSYNEQFFGPGTRLTVL.

The CDR3 spells CASSPTLAGERNEQFF. CDR3 sequence (DNA): TGTGCCAGCTCACCGACACTAGCGGGAGAAAGAAATGAGCAGTTCTTC. The gene calls are TRBV18 and TRBJ2-1, with TRBD2 identical over 11 bases. The germline gives CDR1 KGHSH, CDR2 LQKENI. J gave up 7 bases and V 3 bases, and 8 bases lay outside the gene matches. This CDR3 is 16 amino acids long.

There are many counts of this clonotype. The J gene is TRBJ2-3, the V gene TRBV7-2; tentative D call: TRBD1 (5 bases). Germline V gene lookup returns CDR1 SGHTA and CDR2 FQGNSA. V lost 2 bases to trimming and J lost 2 bases, with 11 bases between them. The CDR3 has 15 amino acids. CDR3 DNA sequence: TGTGCCAGCAGCTTAAGACAGATAAACACAGATACGCAGTATTTT. Encoded protein: CASSLRQINTDTQYF.

This clonotype was counted between two and nine times. The DNA for the CDR3 is TGTGCCAGCAGTTACCCCTCGGCTAGCGGGGGGGCCGGGACAGATACGCAGTATTTT. Translated: CASSYPSASGGAGTDTQYF. The chain has TRBV27 and TRBJ2-3, with 12 bases aligning to TRBD2. V gave up 4 bases and J gave up 3 bases; unmatched junction bases: 14. The germline gives CDR1 MNHEY, CDR2 SMNVEV (reference sequence). The length of the CDR3 is 19 residues.

This clonotype was found many times. The rearrangement uses TRBV18 and TRBJ2-7; D perhaps matches TRBD2 (5 bases). The CDR3 sequence is 16 residues long. Germline V gene data show CDR1 as KGHSH and CDR2 as LQKENI. The V end was cut by 0 bases, the J end by 3 bases, with 15 bases between. The CDR3 DNA reads as TGTGCCAGCTCACCACCCCGACTCTCTGGAGGCTACGAGCAGTACTTC. Translating it yields CASSPPRLSGGYEQYF.

This clonotype was counted only a few times. This chain connects TRBV3-1 to TRBJ2-3; D call uncertain. This CDR3 is built from 15 residues. Germline V CDR1 and CDR2: LGHDT, YNNKEL (reference sequence). Trimming shortened V by 0 bases and J by 4 bases, and 11 bases separated the two germline ends. The DNA for the CDR3 is TGTGCCAGCAGCCAAGATTCTCTGATTGCAGATACGCAGTATTTT. As protein: CASSQDSLIADTQYF.

Ten or more counts support this clonotype. The V gene is TRBV20-1, the J gene TRBJ2-7, with TRBD2 matching 7 bases. After removal of 6 bases from V and 3 bases from J, the junction contained 14 bases not matched to a gene. The CDR3 runs to 15 residues. CDR1 and CDR2 (germline): DFQATT, SNEGSKA (reference sequence). In DNA, the CDR3 is TGCAGTGCCCGTCAGCGTGGTCTAGCGGACTACGAGCAGTACTTC. It encodes CSARQRGLADYEQYF.

This clonotype was counted ten times or more. The genes are TRBV20-1 and TRBJ2-4; unclear D gene. The germline V and J ends were trimmed by 3 bases and 0 bases, with 9 bases remaining between them. CDR3 size: 14 residues. Germline assignment: CDR1 DFQATT and CDR2 SNEGSKA (reference sequence). CDR3 nucleotide sequence: TGCAGTGCTAGCGGGTCGCTAGCCAAAAACATTCAGTACTTC. Its protein product is CSASGSLAKNIQYF.

The sample holds many counts of this clonotype. V is TRBV10-3 and J is TRBJ1-4, with D possibly being TRBD1 (5 bases). V lost 10 bases to trimming and J lost 1 base, with 10 bases between them. This CDR3 has 13 amino acids. The germline gives CDR1 ENHRY, CDR2 SYGVKD. CDR3 coding DNA: TGTGCCACCTCGGGGGGAACTAATGAAAAACTGTTTTTT. This sequence encodes CATSGGTNEKLFF.

This clonotype has ten or more counts. CDR3 sequence reads: CASSSLGADDYGYTF. The CDR3, as DNA: TGTGCCAGCAGTTCCCTCGGGGCAGATGACTATGGCTACACCTTC. The rearrangement joins TRBV27 to TRBJ1-2, with D tentatively TRBD1 (5 bases). CDR1 is MNHEY and CDR2 is SMNVEV in the germline V gene (reference sequence). This CDR3 contains 15 residues. Deletions cut 4 bases from V and 3 bases from J, with 15 bases between.

A few counts support this clonotype. The chain recombines TRBV12-3 or TRBV12-4 with TRBJ2-3, with no clear D. The CDR3 covers 13 residues. Trimming took off 3 bases at V and 6 bases at J, with 10 bases between the two ends. Here the CDR3 DNA reads TGTGCCAGCAGTTTTGAACTTGGGGATACGCAGTATTTT. Protein sequence: CASSFELGDTQYF.

This clonotype was counted only a few times. The chain recombines TRBV6-5 with TRBJ2-6; TRBD2 might be the D (5 bases). The V gene's germline CDR1 is MNHEY and CDR2 SVGAGI. The CDR3 consists of 18 residues. V shed 0 bases and J shed 4 bases, with 16 bases lying between them. The CDR3 loop reads CASSYSVAGAAGANVLTF. CDR3 DNA sequence: TGTGCCAGCAGTTACTCCGTGGCGGGTGCGGCCGGGGCCAACGTCCTGACTTTC.

This clonotype was seen ten or more times. The rearrangement links TRBV7-8 to TRBJ2-7; no reliable D call. This CDR3 contains 14 residues. Deletions cut 5 bases from V and 2 bases from J, with 13 bases between. The germline gives CDR1 SGHVS, CDR2 FQNEAQ. The CDR3 spells CASSRAARPYEQYF. The CDR3 DNA reads as TGTGCCAGCAGCCGGGCCGCACGACCCTACGAGCAGTACTTC.

This clonotype came up many times. The chain uses TRBV7-9 and TRBJ2-1; 8 bases map to TRBD2. The germline V gene encodes CDR1 SEHNR and CDR2 FQNEAQ (reference sequence). The CDR3 sequence is 16 residues long. Germline trimming cut 5 bases from V and 6 bases from J; bases unmatched to any gene: 12. The CDR3 here is CASSLRTGGQSNEQFF. CDR3 DNA sequence: TGTGCCAGCAGCCTACGCACGGGAGGGCAGTCCAATGAGCAGTTCTTC.

This clonotype was counted many times. CDR3 in amino acids: CAISAEGAIDTGELFF. The CDR3 DNA is TGTGCCATCAGTGCCGAGGGGGCGATTGACACCGGGGAGCTGTTTTTT. The chain employs TRBV10-3 and TRBJ2-2; the match to TRBD1 covers 7 bases. Germline assignment: CDR1 ENHRY and CDR2 SYGVKD. Trimming at V came to 4 bases and at J to 3 bases, leaving 8 bases not matched to a gene. The CDR3 is made up of 16 amino acids.

V and J are TRBV29-1 and TRBJ2-5; 11 nucleotides align to TRBD2. The germline V gene has CDR1 SQVTM and CDR2 ANQGSEA. The CDR3 is made up of 15 amino acids. Germline trimming cut 5 bases from V and 7 bases from J; bases unmatched to any gene: 12. DNA for the CDR3: TGCAGCGTTCCGACTAGCGGGACGATGCTGGGGACCCAGTACTTC. Translated, it gives CSVPTSGTMLGTQYF.

This chain connects TRBV6-1 to TRBJ1-5; TRBD1 agrees at 11 bases. This CDR3 contains 20 residues. The V and J ends lost 6 bases and 1 base, in that order; junction bases with no gene match: 17. Germline V gene data show CDR1 as MNHNS and CDR2 as SASEGT. CDR3: CASSQKGGQGARRSNQPQHF. For the CDR3, the DNA is TGTGCCAGCAGCCAAAAGGGAGGACAGGGGGCGAGACGCAGCAATCAGCCCCAGCATTTT.

The table lists this clonotype with many counts. The genes are TRBV4-3 and TRBJ1-1, with D perhaps TRBD1 (5 bases). V was shortened by 3 bases and J by 9 bases, with 17 bases between the two germline ends. Germline assignment: CDR1 LGHNA and CDR2 YSLEER. The CDR3 has 14 residues. The CDR3: CASSQGGLSAQAFF. CDR3 coding DNA: TGCGCCAGCAGCCAGGGGGGGTTGTCGGCCCAAGCTTTCTTT.